Listed below are T cell receptor beta chains from one sample, sequenced in a study of T-cell memory formation after mild COVID-19. One entry per CDR3 protein results from TCRdb running MiXCR on the 5' RACE reads. The sample lists fewer than 140,000 distinct CDR3 sequences, 9.5% to 15% occurring once. What was sequenced was PBMCs or a T cell subset sorted from them (not recorded which). Receptors were obtained from an adult woman who had mild COVID-19 (a few samples of this study predate the infection). Cell type and time point are not known. Both conserved end residues are part of each CDR3. Each record gives: J gene, clone size, V gene, D gene, CDR3 protein, CDR3 DNA. A D gene is named only where the DNA matches it firmly. Clone size, where shown, is once, few, many, or a class for clones that have expanded.

>TRBJ2-7|NA|TRBV4-1|NA
CASSHQAGEQYF
TGCGCCAGCAGCCACCAGGCAGGAGAGCAGTACTTC
>TRBJ2-1|few|TRBV9|TRBD2
CASSVRLAGIDEQFF
TGTGCCAGCAGCGTAAGACTAGCGGGGATCGATGAGCAGTTCTTC
>TRBJ2-5|NA|TRBV20-1|TRBD2
CSTRPLAGGTRETQYF
TGCAGTACTCGTCCTCTAGCGGGAGGGACGAGAGAGACCCAGTACTTC
>TRBJ1-1|few|TRBV5-6|NA
CASSFVNTEAFF
TGTGCCAGCAGCTTCGTAAACACTGAAGCTTTCTTT
>TRBJ2-7|many|TRBV7-2|NA
CASSLGLGGGDRPEQYF
TGTGCCAGCAGCTTAGGGTTGGGGGGCGGTGATCGCCCCGAGCAGTACTTC
>TRBJ1-5|many|TRBV6-5|NA
CASRPKTGIQPQHF
TGTGCCAGCAGACCTAAAACAGGGATTCAGCCCCAGCATTTT
>TRBJ2-5|NA|TRBV21-1|NA
CASTVGLARGGEETQYF
TGTGCCAGCACCGTGGGACTAGCGCGCGGTGGGGAAGAGACCCAGTACTTC
>TRBJ2-3|many|TRBV20-1|TRBD2
CSAREYARGGSTDTQYF
TGCAGTGCTAGAGAATACGCACGGGGAGGGAGCACAGATACGCAGTATTTT
>TRBJ2-7|few|TRBV27|NA
CASSPQKTYEQYF
TGTGCCAGCAGTCCACAGAAGACCTACGAGCAGTACTTC
>TRBJ2-7|NA|TRBV27|NA
CASSFSGVTYEQYF
TGTGCCAGCAGTTTCTCAGGGGTGACCTACGAGCAGTACTTC
>TRBJ2-1|few|TRBV29-1|NA
CSVSPGEGNEQFF
TGCAGCGTTTCCCCGGGTGAGGGCAATGAGCAGTTCTTC
>TRBJ2-1|few|TRBV4-1|NA
CASSHPRGYPQFF
TGCGCCAGCAGCCACCCCCGCGGCTATCCCCAGTTCTTC
>TRBJ1-2|NA|TRBV9|NA
CASSVATEHGYTF
TGTGCCAGCAGCGTAGCTACAGAGCATGGCTACACCTTC
>TRBJ1-2|few|TRBV12-3/TRBV12-4|TRBD1
CASTTTGDGYTF
TGTGCCAGCACCACGACAGGGGACGGCTACACCTTC
>TRBJ1-1|NA|TRBV7-9|NA
CASSLVTGLNTEAFF
TGTGCCAGCAGCTTAGTGACAGGACTGAACACTGAAGCTTTCTTT
>TRBJ2-7|NA|TRBV7-9|NA
CASSEWNYEQYF
TGTGCCAGCAGTGAGTGGAATTACGAGCAGTACTTC
>TRBJ2-2|NA|TRBV20-1|TRBD2
CSARDQLAGAINTGELFF
TGCAGTGCTAGAGATCAACTAGCGGGGGCCATAAACACCGGGGAGCTGTTTTTT
>TRBJ2-7|few|TRBV6-5|TRBD1
CASSYGTGGHEQYF
TGTGCCAGCAGTTACGGGACAGGGGGTCACGAGCAGTACTTC
>TRBJ1-2|few|TRBV6-2/TRBV6-3|TRBD1
CASSYSGTDYGYTF
TGTGCCAGCAGTTACTCTGGGACAGACTATGGCTACACCTTC
>TRBJ1-2|few|TRBV2|TRBD1
CASREDRVGGYTF
TGTGCCAGCAGGGAAGACAGGGTGGGTGGCTACACCTTC
>TRBJ2-3|NA|TRBV7-9|NA
CATQLGSGTQYF
TGTGCCACCCAGCTTGGTAGCGGTACGCAGTATTTT
>TRBJ1-5|NA|TRBV7-8|NA
CASSPEGNGNQPQHF
TGTGCCAGCAGCCCAGAGGGGAATGGCAATCAGCCCCAGCATTTT
>TRBJ2-1|NA|TRBV6-5|TRBD2
CASSHDRLAEPSYNEQFF
TGTGCCAGCAGTCACGATAGGCTAGCGGAACCCTCCTACAATGAGCAGTTCTTC
>TRBJ2-7|NA|TRBV7-2|TRBD2
CASEEDQRDSYEQYF
TGTGCCAGCGAAGAAGATCAGCGGGACTCCTACGAGCAGTACTTC
>TRBJ2-1|NA|TRBV7-9|NA
CGHLLAEGIFYNEQFF
TGTGGACACTTGCTGGCCGAGGGGATCTTCTACAATGAGCAGTTCTTC
>TRBJ1-2|NA|TRBV7-3|NA
CASTPYGYTF
TGTGCCAGCACCCCCTATGGCTACACCTTC
>TRBJ2-7|few|TRBV7-3|NA
CASSPSSVGFYEQYF
TGTGCCAGCAGCCCCTCCTCTGTGGGTTTCTACGAGCAGTACTTC
>TRBJ2-1|NA|TRBV11-3|NA
CASRGPSDEQFF
TGTGCCAGCAGAGGCCCCTCGGATGAGCAGTTCTTC
>TRBJ2-7|many|TRBV18|NA
CASSPRAGIDSYEQYF
TGTGCCAGCTCACCACGGGCGGGAATCGACTCCTACGAGCAGTACTTC
>TRBJ2-4|many|TRBV5-1|NA
CASSARGSKNIQYF
TGCGCCAGCAGCGCCCGGGGATCCAAAAACATTCAGTACTTC
>TRBJ2-5|NA|TRBV20-1|TRBD2
CSATDYSGGYETQYF
TGCAGTGCTACAGACTATTCGGGAGGGTACGAGACCCAGTACTTC
>TRBJ2-7|few|TRBV20-1|NA
CSAREPTSHTGYEQYF
TGCAGTGCTAGAGAGCCTACTAGCCATACTGGCTACGAGCAGTACTTC
>TRBJ2-5|NA|TRBV4-1|TRBD1
CASSRDRRGETQYF
TGCGCCAGCAGCCGGGACAGGCGGGGAGAGACCCAGTACTTC
>TRBJ2-5|few|TRBV4-1|TRBD2
CASSRREQGTQETQYF
TGCGCCAGCAGCCGGCGGGAGCAGGGAACGCAAGAGACCCAGTACTTC
>TRBJ2-3|few|TRBV6-1|TRBD1
CASSESLTGGRVTADTQYF
TGTGCCAGCAGTGAAAGCCTTACAGGGGGCCGGGTTACAGCAGATACGCAGTATTTT
>TRBJ2-2|many|TRBV29-1|TRBD1
CSVEDRGDTGELFF
TGCAGCGTTGAGGACAGGGGAGACACCGGGGAGCTGTTTTTT
>TRBJ2-5|NA|TRBV5-4|NA
CASSSRGGTGIHLAQYF
TGTGCCAGCAGCTCCCGGGGGGGGACAGGGATTCATTTGGCCCAGTACTTC
>TRBJ2-7|NA|TRBV7-9|NA
CASSFYGTYEQYF
TGTGCCAGCAGCTTTTACGGGACCTACGAGCAGTACTTC
>TRBJ2-5|few|TRBV5-1|NA
CASTRTAQETQYF
TGCGCCAGCACGAGGACGGCCCAAGAGACCCAGTACTTC
>TRBJ2-2|NA|TRBV7-3|NA
CASSFFGGSGELFF
TGTGCCAGCAGCTTCTTTGGCGGTTCCGGGGAGCTGTTTTTT